The 21 T cell receptor beta chains below all came from one sample that was sequenced in a study of regulatory T cells in long-lasting Graves disease. Documented time point: newly diagnosed GD, antithyroid drugs for less than 3 months. Extracted PBMC RNA gave rise to the TCR library. Researchers made TCR beta libraries by using iRepertoire HTBI primers and running Arm-PCR on CDR3 regions. A single record per CDR3 protein comes from TCRdb applying MiXCR to the multiplex PCR reads. The sample yields 500,000 or so distinct CDR3 sequences, under 20% seen once. The same sample was also studied in work on T cells in Graves' hyperthyroidism and ophthalmopathy.

Sequencing was performed on peripheral blood mononuclear cells (PBMCs), taken at new diagnosis, from a patient treated with antithyroid drugs. Every receptor here comes from a middle-aged man with Graves disease.

At least ten counts were recorded for this clonotype. The chain recombines TRBV28 with TRBJ1-2, with D possibly TRBD1 on 5 matching bases. V was clipped by 3 bases and J by 1 base, with 9 bases between them. CDR1 is MDHEN, CDR2 SYDVKM, per germline. The CDR3 extends over 14 amino acids. CDR3 in DNA: TGTGCCAGCAGTTTTGGGGCGGATAACTATGGCTACACCTTC. It encodes CASSFGADNYGYTF.

This chain connects TRBV27 to TRBJ2-7, with 8 nucleotides matching TRBD1. From germline, CDR1 is MNHEY and CDR2 SMNVEV (reference sequence). The ends lost 3 bases at V and 3 bases at J; junction bases unmatched: 10. CDR3 length equals 16 residues. Here the CDR3 DNA reads TGTGCCAGCAGTTTGGGGCTGACAGGGGTTAACTACGAGCAGTACTTC. Translated: CASSLGLTGVNYEQYF.

This clonotype has at least ten counts. The CDR3 does not close with the conserved phenylalanine or tryptophan, likely indicating a read error. The limits of the CDR3 on the DNA are not certain, so only TCRdb's listed CDR3 is given. The chain joins TRBV28 to TRBJ2-5; the table assigns TRBD1, which was not confirmed against the DNA. Germline V CDR1 and CDR2: MDHEN, SYDVKM. The CDR3 length is 10 residues, termini included. Here the CDR3 reads CASSIRASGI.

In this sample, this clonotype turned up a few times. The chain employs TRBV6-2 or TRBV6-3 and TRBJ1-1; 9 bases map to TRBD1. Trimming removed 3 bases from V and 0 bases from J; junction bases left unmatched: 5. Germline loops: CDR1 MNHEY, CDR2 SVGEGT. The CDR3 has 16 residues. The DNA of the CDR3 is TGTGCCAGCAGTTATGGACAGGGGTTGCTGAACACTGAAGCTTTCTTT. Its translation is CASSYGQGLLNTEAFF.

DNA for the CDR3: TGCAGCGTTGAAGTGGGAGGGAGCTCCTACGAGCAGTACTTC. Protein: CSVEVGGSSYEQYF. V usage is TRBV29-1 and J usage is TRBJ2-7; TRBD2 matches at 7 bases. V shed 1 base and J 0 bases; nucleotides not matched to a gene: 3. The CDR3 is 14 residues long. The germline V gene has CDR1 SQVTM and CDR2 ANQGSEA.

This clonotype was recorded many times. This sequence joins TRBV15 and TRBJ1-5, with D uncertain. Germline CDR1 is LNHNV and CDR2 is YYDKDF (reference sequence). The CDR3 is 13 residues long. V was cut by 0 bases and J by 5 bases, with 5 bases left in between. In DNA form, the CDR3 reads TGTGCCACCAGCAGAGACTGGGATCAGCCCCAGCATTTT. Its translation: CATSRDWDQPQHF.

There are many counts of this clonotype. This rearrangement joins TRBV28 to TRBJ2-5; TRBD2 agrees at 12 bases. CDR1 and CDR2 from the germline V gene are MDHEN and SYDVKM. This CDR3 has 17 residues. J was trimmed by 4 bases and V by 4 bases; bases with no gene match: 10. CDR3 region: CASSSRLAGAQVETQYF. The CDR3 region has the DNA TGTGCCAGCAGTTCACGACTAGCGGGAGCGCAGGTAGAGACCCAGTACTTC.

The rearrangement uses TRBV5-1 and TRBJ2-2; D gene unclear. There are 14 residues in the CDR3. The ends were cut back, 4 bases at V and 7 bases at J, with 14 bases in the middle. Germline V gives CDR1 SGHRS, CDR2 YFSETQ. The CDR3 sequence is CASSLRTDRGELFF. Here the CDR3 DNA reads TGCGCCAGCAGCCTGCGGACGGACCGCGGGGAGCTGTTTTTT.

This clonotype was seen ten or more times. The rearrangement links TRBV5-1 to TRBJ2-3; 8 positions agree with TRBD2. CDR3 length: 14 residues. From germline, CDR1 is SGHRS and CDR2 YFSETQ. J gave up 4 bases and V 2 bases, and 3 bases lay outside the gene matches. In DNA, the CDR3 is TGCGCCAGCAGCTTTTCGCGGGAGGCAGATACGCAGTATTTT. Translating it yields CASSFSREADTQYF.

This clonotype was recorded many times. The chain joins TRBV24-1 to TRBJ1-5; D uncertain. Germline-derived CDR1 and CDR2 are KGHDR and SFDVKD. Trimming took off 9 bases at V and 1 base at J, with 9 bases between the two ends. This CDR3 contains 13 residues. CDR3 region: CATGESSNQPQHF. DNA of the CDR3: TGTGCCACCGGCGAGTCAAGCAATCAGCCCCAGCATTTT.

This clonotype was counted at least ten times. The V call is TRBV9, the J call TRBJ2-5; 8 nucleotides line up with TRBD1. Germline assignment: CDR1 SGDLS and CDR2 YYNGEE. Losses at the gene ends were 0 bases for V and 5 bases for J; bases not matched to a gene: 9. This CDR3 contains 16 residues. The CDR3 spells CASSVAAGGREETQYF. Written as DNA, the CDR3 is TGTGCCAGCAGCGTAGCGGCAGGGGGCCGGGAGGAGACCCAGTACTTC.

This clonotype has ten or more counts. This chain uses TRBV24-1 with TRBJ2-3; 12 nucleotides agree with TRBD2. Losses at the gene ends were 3 bases for V and 4 bases for J; bases not matched to a gene: 4. The CDR3 spans 16 residues. Looked up from germline, CDR1 is KGHDR and CDR2 is SFDVKD. The CDR3 DNA is TGTGCCACCAGTGATCGGACTAGCGGGACCTCAGATACGCAGTATTTT. Translated, it gives CATSDRTSGTSDTQYF.

This clonotype occurred a few times. A single base separates this from a much larger clone, so it may be a read error. The chain joins TRBV20-1 to TRBJ2-5; weak D call: TRBD2 (6 bases). The length of the CDR3 is 14 residues. CDR1 and CDR2 from the germline V gene are DFQATT and SNEGSKA (reference sequence). The CDR3 DNA reads as TGCGGTGCTAGGAGGGGTAGTGTGCAAGAGACCCAGTACTTC. Translated: CGARRGSVQETQYF.

This clonotype occurred many times. The chain uses TRBV11-2 and TRBJ2-7; no clear D. Looked up from germline, CDR1 is SGHAT and CDR2 is FQNNGV. Trimming took 2 bases from V and 6 from J, leaving 8 bases between them. The CDR3 extends over 12 amino acids. CDR3 region: CASSLKIGEQYF. The CDR3 nucleotides read TGTGCCAGCAGCTTAAAGATCGGCGAGCAGTACTTC.

The J gene is TRBJ2-4, the V gene TRBV19, with D possibly being TRBD2 (6 bases). CDR1 is LNHDA and CDR2 is SQIVND in the germline V gene (reference sequence). The CDR3 runs 12 residues. Trimming took off 4 bases at V and 16 bases at J, with 17 bases between the two ends. This chain's CDR3 is CASSNPGRKVYF. CDR3 DNA: TGTGCCAGTAGTAACCCCGGGAGAAAAGTTTACTTC.

This clonotype was observed many times. The chain joins TRBV28 to TRBJ2-1, with D perhaps matching TRBD2 (5 bases). Germline CDR1 and CDR2: MDHEN and SYDVKM. V lost 8 bases, J lost 7 bases, and 18 bases lay in between. This CDR3 contains 14 residues. CDR3 coding DNA: TGTGCCAGCGTGGGCGGGTCCTTGGGGAATGAGCAGTTCTTC. Translation gives CASVGGSLGNEQFF.

Concerning this clonotype: A read error is possible here, since a much larger clone lies one base away. The J gene is TRBJ2-7, the V gene TRBV28, with TRBD2 as a possible D gene (6 bases). Trimming stripped 4 bases from V and 5 bases from J, with 18 bases between. This CDR3 region has 15 residues. Germline loops: CDR1 MDHEN, CDR2 SYDVKM. The CDR3 coding sequence is TGTGCCAGCAGTTCCCCGCGGAGGGTTCCCAACGAGCAGTACTTC. Encoded protein: CASSSPRRVPNEQYF.

Comment on this clonotype: A read error may produce the germline difference seen at one junction end. The V and J genes are TRBV2 and TRBJ1-2; D gene unclear. This CDR3 contains 13 residues. Germline lookup yields CDR1 SNHLY and CDR2 FYNNEI. This CDR3 reads CASSGYGNYGCTF. CDR3 sequence (DNA): TGTGCCAGCAGTGGATATGGAAACTATGGCTGCACCTTC.

The sample holds a few counts of this clonotype. Germline is not matched at one junction end, which may reflect a read error. This chain uses TRBV2 with TRBJ2-7, with TRBD1 matching over 8 bases. Germline V lookup: CDR1 SNHLY, CDR2 FYNNEI. This CDR3 is 14 amino acids long. The CDR3 spells CAIRPSTGAYEQYF. CDR3 nucleotides: TGTGCCATCAGACCATCGACAGGGGCCTATGAGCAGTACTTC.

This clonotype was observed at least ten times. The chain recombines TRBV11-2 with TRBJ2-5; 11 positions agree with TRBD2. The CDR3 runs 16 residues. Germline CDR1 reads SGHAT; CDR2 reads FQNNGV. The junction had 5 bases not matched to a gene; V was cut back by 4 bases and J by 1 base. CDR3 nucleotide sequence: TGTGCCAGCAGCTCCTATAGCGGGAGGGGCCAAGAGACCCAGTACTTC. The encoded protein is CASSSYSGRGQETQYF.

This chain connects TRBV28 to TRBJ2-7, with 7 bases that match TRBD2. With V trimmed by 3 bases and J by 0 bases, 14 bases remained unmatched. Germline CDR1 and CDR2: MDHEN and SYDVKM. CDR3 length equals 18 residues. The CDR3 DNA reads TGTGCCAGCAGTTTGTATTCTCCCACTAGCGCTAGCTCCTACGAGCAGTACTTC. Translated, it gives CASSLYSPTSASSYEQYF.